This is a list of T cell receptor beta chains from one sample in a study of CD8+ T cells in alopecia areata. Sequencing was performed with immunoSEQ multiplex PCR; in TCRdb, only in-frame clones are kept and a portion is missing. This sample has around 210,000 clones; 45% to 70% occur once, and the top ten carry approximately 4.9%. The sequencing input was CD8+ T cells sorted from blood. Receptors originate from a human donor in good health. CDR3s include the opening cysteine and the closing phenylalanine or tryptophan. The order of the fields is CDR3 protein, CDR3 length, V gene, clone size, J gene. Expanded clones get a size class; other rows say once, few or many, or leave the size out.

CASRGDSAYGYTF	13	TRBV5-1	-	TRBJ1-2
CASSQEGGTRDETQYF	16	TRBV4-1	-	TRBJ2-5
CASSLGTGGPLTYGYTF	17	TRBV11-2	-	TRBJ1-2
CSVGTGTGITEAFF	14	TRBV29-1	-	TRBJ1-1
CASSVGGTDTQYF	13	TRBV9	few	TRBJ2-3
CASSLGVRGPDEQYF	15	TRBV5-1	-	TRBJ2-7
CASSGLREGYTF	12	TRBV9	-	TRBJ1-2
CASSIGGNTEAFF	13	TRBV19	few	TRBJ1-1
CSAYTGSGNTIYF	13	TRBV29-1	-	TRBJ1-3
CAWSDSGGEQYF	12	TRBV30	-	TRBJ2-7
CASSLSLLAGETQYF	15	TRBV7-9	-	TRBJ2-5
CASSLVRLLEETQYF	15	TRBV7-9	few	TRBJ2-5
CASSQGGGTETQYF	14	TRBV4-1	-	TRBJ2-5
CATSREEATNYGYTF	15	TRBV15	-	TRBJ1-2
CASSEWGTPDSPLHF	15	TRBV2	-	TRBJ1-6
CASSQVIGNSPLHF	14	TRBV4-1	-	TRBJ1-6
CASSWTSSDEQFF	13	TRBV5-6	-	TRBJ2-1
CASSYLTGGQPQHF	14	TRBV6-5	-	TRBJ1-5
CASSQGGQGNQPQHF	15	TRBV4-1	-	TRBJ1-5
CASSQTGTNSSPLHF	15	TRBV4-1	few	TRBJ1-6
CSGRGGRENTEAFF	14	TRBV29-1	-	TRBJ1-1
CASSRAPVYNEQFF	14	TRBV7-9	-	TRBJ2-1
CASSSGRPNTEAFF	14	TRBV5-1	few	TRBJ1-1
CASSLEGFSGTEAFF	15	TRBV7-9	-	TRBJ1-1
CASSLIVPSTGKGYTF	16	TRBV11-2	-	TRBJ1-2
CASSLFGDGYTF	12	TRBV5-6	-	TRBJ1-2
CASSPWTESTDTQYF	15	TRBV5-4	-	TRBJ2-3
CASSALSPPSTDTQYF	16	TRBV19	-	TRBJ2-3